What follows describes a single T cell receptor beta chain. This specimen belongs to a study of T cell changes during pregnancy in multiple sclerosis. Method: immunoSEQ multiplex PCR; TCRdb's copy keeps in-frame clones and lacks some. The data contain fewer than 80,000 clones, about 89% of them singletons. The sequenced sample was peripheral blood, obtained in the first trimester of pregnancy. This sequence was found in a female donor in good health, enrolled as a control in a pregnancy study.

The CDR3 here is CASEGYGYTF. The CDR3 DNA sequence: TGTGCCTCTGAGGGCTATGGCTACACCTTC. This sequence joins TRBV7-9 and TRBJ1-2, with D uncertain. V lost 11 bases and J lost 4, with 8 bases in between. In germline, CDR1 is SEHNR, CDR2 FQNEAQ (reference sequence). The length of the CDR3 is 10 residues. The full variable domain, rest sourced from reference TRBV7-9 and TRBJ1-2, is DTGVSQNPRHKITKRGQNVTFRCDPISEHNRLYWYRQTLGQGPEFLTYFQNEAQLEKSRLLSDRFSAERPKGSFSTLEIQRTEQGDSAMYLCASEGYGYTFGSGTRLTVV.